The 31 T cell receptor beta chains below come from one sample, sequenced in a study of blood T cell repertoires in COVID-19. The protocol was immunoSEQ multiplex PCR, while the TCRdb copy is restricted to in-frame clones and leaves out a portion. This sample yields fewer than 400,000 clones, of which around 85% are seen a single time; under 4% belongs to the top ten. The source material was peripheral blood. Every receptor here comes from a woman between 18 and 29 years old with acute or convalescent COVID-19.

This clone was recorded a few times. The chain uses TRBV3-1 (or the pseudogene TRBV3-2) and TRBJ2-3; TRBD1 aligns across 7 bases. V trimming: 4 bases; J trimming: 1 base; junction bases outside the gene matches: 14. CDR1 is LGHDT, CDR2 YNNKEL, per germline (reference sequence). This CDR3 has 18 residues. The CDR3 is CASSREGGRLGGTDTQYF. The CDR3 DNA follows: TGTGCCAGCAGCCGAGAAGGGGGCCGTTTAGGGGGCACAGATACGCAGTATTTT.

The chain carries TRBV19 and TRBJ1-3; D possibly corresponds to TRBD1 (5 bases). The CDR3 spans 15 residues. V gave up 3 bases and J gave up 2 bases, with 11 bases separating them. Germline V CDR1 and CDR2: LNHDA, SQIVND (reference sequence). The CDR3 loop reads CASSIFAGTGNTIYF. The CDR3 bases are TGTGCCAGTAGTATCTTTGCAGGGACTGGAAACACCATATATTTT. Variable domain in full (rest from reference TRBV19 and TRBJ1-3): DGGITQSPKYLFRKEGQNVTLSCEQNLNHDAMYWYRQDPGQGLRLIYYSQIVNDFQKGDIAEGYSVSREKKESFPLTVTSAQKNPTAFYLCASSIFAGTGNTIYFGEGSWLTVV.

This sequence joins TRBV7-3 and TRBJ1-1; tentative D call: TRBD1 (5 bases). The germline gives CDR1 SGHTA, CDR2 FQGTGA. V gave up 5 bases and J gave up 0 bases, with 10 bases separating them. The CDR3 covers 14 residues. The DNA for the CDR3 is TGTGCCAGCAGCCCCCAGGGATTGAACACTGAAGCTTTCTTT. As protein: CASSPQGLNTEAFF.

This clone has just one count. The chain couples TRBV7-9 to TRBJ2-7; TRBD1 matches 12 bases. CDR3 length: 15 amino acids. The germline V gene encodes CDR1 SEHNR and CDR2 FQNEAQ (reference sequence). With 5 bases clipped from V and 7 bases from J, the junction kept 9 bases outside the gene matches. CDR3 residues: CASSARDRGLREQYF. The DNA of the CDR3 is TGTGCCAGCAGCGCCCGGGACAGGGGGCTAAGGGAGCAGTACTTC.

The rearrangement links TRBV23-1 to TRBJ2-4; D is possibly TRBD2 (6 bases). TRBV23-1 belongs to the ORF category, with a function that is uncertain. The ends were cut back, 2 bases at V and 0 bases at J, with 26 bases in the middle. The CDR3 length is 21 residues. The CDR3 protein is CASSQPGSGTLIALAKNIQYF. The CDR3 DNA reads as TGCGCCAGCAGTCAACCTGGCTCGGGGACTCTGATTGCGCTAGCCAAAAACATTCAGTACTTC.

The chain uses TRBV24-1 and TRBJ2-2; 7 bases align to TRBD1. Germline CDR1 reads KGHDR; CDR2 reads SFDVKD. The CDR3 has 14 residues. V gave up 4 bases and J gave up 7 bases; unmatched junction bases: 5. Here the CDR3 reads CATSDGTVSGELFF. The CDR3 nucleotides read TGTGCCACCAGTGACGGGACAGTAAGCGGGGAGCTGTTTTTT.

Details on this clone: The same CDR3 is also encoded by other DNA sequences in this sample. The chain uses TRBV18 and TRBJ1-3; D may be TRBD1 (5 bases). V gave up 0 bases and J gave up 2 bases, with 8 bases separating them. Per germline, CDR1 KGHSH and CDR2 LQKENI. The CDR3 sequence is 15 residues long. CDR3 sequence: CASSPPGATGNTIYF. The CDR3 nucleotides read TGTGCCAGCTCACCACCAGGGGCGACTGGAAACACCATATATTTT.

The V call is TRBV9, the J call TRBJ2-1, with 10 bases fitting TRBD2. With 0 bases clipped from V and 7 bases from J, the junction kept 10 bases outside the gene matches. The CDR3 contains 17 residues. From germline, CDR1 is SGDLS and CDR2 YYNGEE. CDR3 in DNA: TGTGCCAGCAGCGTAGTTGATCTAGCGGGAGTTAGGAATGAGCAGTTCTTC. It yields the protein CASSVVDLAGVRNEQFF.

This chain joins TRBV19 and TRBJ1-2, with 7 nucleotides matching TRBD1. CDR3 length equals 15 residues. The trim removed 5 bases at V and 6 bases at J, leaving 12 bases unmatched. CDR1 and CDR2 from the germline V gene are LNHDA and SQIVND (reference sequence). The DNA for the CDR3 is TGTGCCAGTAGTCCTGGACAGGCCCGCTCCGATGGCTACACCTTC. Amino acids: CASSPGQARSDGYTF. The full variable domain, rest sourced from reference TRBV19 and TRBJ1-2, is DGGITQSPKYLFRKEGQNVTLSCEQNLNHDAMYWYRQDPGQGLRLIYYSQIVNDFQKGDIAEGYSVSREKKESFPLTVTSAQKNPTAFYLCASSPGQARSDGYTFGSGTRLTVV.

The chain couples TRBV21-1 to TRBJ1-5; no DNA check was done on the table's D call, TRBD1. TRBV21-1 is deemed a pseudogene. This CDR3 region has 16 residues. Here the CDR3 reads CASSPGGDRGDQPQHF. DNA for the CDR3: TGTGCCAGCAGCCCGGGAGGAGACAGGGGAGATCAGCCCCAGCATTTT.

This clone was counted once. The CDR3 reads CASSYEYPGLNTEAFF. The CDR3 DNA reads TGTGCCAGCAGTTACGAATATCCAGGGTTGAACACTGAAGCTTTCTTT. The chain combines TRBV6-5 with TRBJ1-1; D is possibly TRBD1 (5 bases). With 2 bases removed from V and 0 bases from J, the gap between germline ends came to 13 bases. This CDR3 comprises 16 residues. Germline CDR1 MNHEY, CDR2 SVGAGI.

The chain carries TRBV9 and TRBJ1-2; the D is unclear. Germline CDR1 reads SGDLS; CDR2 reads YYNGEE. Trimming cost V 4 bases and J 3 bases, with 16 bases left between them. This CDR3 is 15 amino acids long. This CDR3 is CASSPPGGEDYGYTF. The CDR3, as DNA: TGTGCCAGCAGCCCTCCGGGAGGTGAGGACTATGGCTACACCTTC.

CDR3 loop: CASSLGWAGAVNTEAFF. CDR3 DNA sequence: TGTGCCAGCAGCTTAGGTTGGGCGGGGGCCGTGAACACTGAAGCTTTCTTT. The chain combines TRBV7-8 with TRBJ1-1; TRBD1 is a possible D gene (6 bases). V was clipped by 1 base and J by 0 bases, with 15 bases between them. The CDR3 is 17 residues long. CDR1 and CDR2 from the germline V gene are SGHVS and FQNEAQ.

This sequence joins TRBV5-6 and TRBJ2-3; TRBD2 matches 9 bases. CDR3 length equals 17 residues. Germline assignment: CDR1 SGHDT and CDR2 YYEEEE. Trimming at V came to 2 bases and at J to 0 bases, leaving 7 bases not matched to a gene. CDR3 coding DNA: TGTGCCAGCAGCTTCTACCTTAGCGGGAGTAGCACAGATACGCAGTATTTT. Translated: CASSFYLSGSSTDTQYF.

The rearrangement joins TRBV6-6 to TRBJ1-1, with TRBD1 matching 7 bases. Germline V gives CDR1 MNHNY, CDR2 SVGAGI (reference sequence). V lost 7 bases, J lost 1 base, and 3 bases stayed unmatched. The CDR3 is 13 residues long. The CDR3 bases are TGTGCCAGCACCGACAGGGCGAACACTGAAGCTTTCTTT. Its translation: CASTDRANTEAFF.

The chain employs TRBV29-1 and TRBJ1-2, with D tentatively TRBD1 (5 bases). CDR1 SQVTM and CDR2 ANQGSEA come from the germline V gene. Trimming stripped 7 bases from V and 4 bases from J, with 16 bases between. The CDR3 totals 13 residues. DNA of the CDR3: TGCAGCGCCGATACAGACAGTATCTATGGCTACACCTTC. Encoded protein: CSADTDSIYGYTF.

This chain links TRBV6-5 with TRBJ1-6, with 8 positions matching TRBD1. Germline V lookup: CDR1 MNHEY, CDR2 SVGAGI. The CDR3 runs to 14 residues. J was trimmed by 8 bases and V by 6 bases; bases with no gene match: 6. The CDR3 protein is CASRQTGADSPLHF. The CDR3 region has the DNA TGTGCCAGCAGGCAGACAGGGGCTGATTCACCCCTCCACTTT.

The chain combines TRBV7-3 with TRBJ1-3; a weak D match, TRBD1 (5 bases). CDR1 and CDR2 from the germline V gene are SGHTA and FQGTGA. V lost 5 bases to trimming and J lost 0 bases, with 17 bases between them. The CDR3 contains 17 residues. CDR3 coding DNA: TGTGCCAGCAGCCCTCCGGGACTGTCGAGCTCTGGAAACACCATATATTTT. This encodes CASSPPGLSSSGNTIYF.

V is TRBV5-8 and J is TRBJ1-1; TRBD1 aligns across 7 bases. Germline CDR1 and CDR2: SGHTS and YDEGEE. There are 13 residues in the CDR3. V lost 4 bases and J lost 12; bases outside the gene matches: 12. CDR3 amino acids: CASSRNRGGMTFF. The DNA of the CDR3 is TGTGCCAGCAGCCGGAACAGGGGTGGTATGACTTTCTTT. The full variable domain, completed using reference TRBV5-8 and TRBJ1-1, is EAGVTQSPTHLIKTRGQQATLRCSPISGHTSVYWYQQALGLGLQFLLWYDEGEERNRGNFPPRFSGRQFPNYSSELNVNALELEDSALYLCASSRNRGGMTFFGQGTRLTVV.

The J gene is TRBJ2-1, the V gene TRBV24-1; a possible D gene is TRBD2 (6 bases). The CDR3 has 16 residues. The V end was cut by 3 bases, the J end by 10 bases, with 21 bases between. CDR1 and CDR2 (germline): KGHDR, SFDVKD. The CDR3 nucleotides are TGTGCCACCAGTGATCCGGGACTCCGGTTGCGGGAAGAGCAGTTCTTC. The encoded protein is CATSDPGLRLREEQFF.

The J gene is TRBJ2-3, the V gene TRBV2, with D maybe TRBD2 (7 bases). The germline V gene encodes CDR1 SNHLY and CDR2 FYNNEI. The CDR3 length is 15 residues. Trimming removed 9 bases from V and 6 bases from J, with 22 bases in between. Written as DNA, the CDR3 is TGTGCCAGGGGACTCGTCGGGGGGCCGGGGGATACGCAGTATTTT. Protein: CARGLVGGPGDTQYF.

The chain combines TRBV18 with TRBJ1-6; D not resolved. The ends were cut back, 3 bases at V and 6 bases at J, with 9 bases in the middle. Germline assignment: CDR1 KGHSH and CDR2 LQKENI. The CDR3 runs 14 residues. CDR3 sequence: CASSPAGSNSPLHF. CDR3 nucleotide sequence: TGTGCCAGCTCACCGGCTGGGAGTAATTCACCCCTCCACTTT.

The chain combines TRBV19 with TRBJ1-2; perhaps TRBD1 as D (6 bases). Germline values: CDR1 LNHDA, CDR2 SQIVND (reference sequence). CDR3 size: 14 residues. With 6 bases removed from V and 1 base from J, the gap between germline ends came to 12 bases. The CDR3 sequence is CASRRTELNYGYTF. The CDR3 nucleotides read TGTGCCAGTAGACGGACAGAGCTTAACTATGGCTACACCTTC.

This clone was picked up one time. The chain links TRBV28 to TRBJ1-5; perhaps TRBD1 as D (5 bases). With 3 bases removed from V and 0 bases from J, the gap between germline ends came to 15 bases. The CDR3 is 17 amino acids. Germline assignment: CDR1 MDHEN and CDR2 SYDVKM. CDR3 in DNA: TGTGCCAGCAGTTTTGCGACAGAAAACCTTAGCAATCAGCCCCAGCATTTT. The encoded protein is CASSFATENLSNQPQHF.

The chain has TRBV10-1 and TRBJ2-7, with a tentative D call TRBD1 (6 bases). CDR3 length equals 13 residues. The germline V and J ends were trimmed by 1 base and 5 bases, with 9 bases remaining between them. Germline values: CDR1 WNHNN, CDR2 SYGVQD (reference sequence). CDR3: CASSELGANEQYF. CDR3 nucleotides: TGCGCCAGCAGTGAGTTGGGGGCCAACGAGCAGTACTTC.

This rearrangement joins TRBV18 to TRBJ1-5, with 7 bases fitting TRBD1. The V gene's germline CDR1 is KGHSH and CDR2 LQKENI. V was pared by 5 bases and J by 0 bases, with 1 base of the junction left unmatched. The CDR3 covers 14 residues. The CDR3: CASSGDSSNQPQHF. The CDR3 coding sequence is TGTGCCAGCTCAGGGGACAGTAGCAATCAGCCCCAGCATTTT.

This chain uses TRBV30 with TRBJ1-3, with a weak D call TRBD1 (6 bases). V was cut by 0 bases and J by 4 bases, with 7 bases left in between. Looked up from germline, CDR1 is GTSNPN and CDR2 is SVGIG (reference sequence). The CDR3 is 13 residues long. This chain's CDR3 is CAWSVTGGNTIYF. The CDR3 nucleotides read TGTGCCTGGAGTGTAACAGGGGGAAACACCATATATTTT.

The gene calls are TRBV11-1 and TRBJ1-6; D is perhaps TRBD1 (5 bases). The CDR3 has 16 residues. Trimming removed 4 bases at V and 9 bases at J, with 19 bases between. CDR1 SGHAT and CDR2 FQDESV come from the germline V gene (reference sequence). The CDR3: CASSSGGPTRGSPLHF. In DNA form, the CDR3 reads TGTGCCAGCAGCTCGGGGGGTCCCACCCGTGGTTCACCCCTCCACTTT. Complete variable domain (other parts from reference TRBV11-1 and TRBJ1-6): EAEVAQSPRYKITEKSQAVAFWCDPISGHATLYWYRQILGQGPELLVQFQDESVVDDSQLPKDRFSAERLKGVDSTLKIQPAELGDSAMYLCASSSGGPTRGSPLHFGNGTRLTVT.

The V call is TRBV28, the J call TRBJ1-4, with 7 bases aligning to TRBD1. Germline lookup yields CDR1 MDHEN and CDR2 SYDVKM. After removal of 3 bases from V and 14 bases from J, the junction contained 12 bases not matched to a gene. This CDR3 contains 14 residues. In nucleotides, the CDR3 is TGTGCCAGCAGTTTTGGTGGAGGGGGCGGAATTCTGTTTTTT. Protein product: CASSFGGGGGILFF.

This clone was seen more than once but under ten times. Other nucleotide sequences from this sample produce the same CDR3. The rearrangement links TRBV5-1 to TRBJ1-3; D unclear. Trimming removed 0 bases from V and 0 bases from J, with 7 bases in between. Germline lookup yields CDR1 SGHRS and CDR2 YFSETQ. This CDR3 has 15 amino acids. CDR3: CASSLGRSSGNTIYF. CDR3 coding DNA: TGCGCCAGCAGCTTGGGCAGAAGCTCTGGAAACACCATATATTTT.

The CDR3 nucleotides read TGTGCCAGCCAGCAGCGGGGACGCAATGAGCAGTTCTTC. Protein sequence: CASQQRGRNEQFF. The gene calls are TRBV5-4 and TRBJ2-1; 7 bases fit TRBD2. The germline V gene encodes CDR1 SGHNT and CDR2 YYREEE (reference sequence). V lost 7 bases and J lost 6; bases outside the gene matches: 7. This CDR3 has 13 amino acids.